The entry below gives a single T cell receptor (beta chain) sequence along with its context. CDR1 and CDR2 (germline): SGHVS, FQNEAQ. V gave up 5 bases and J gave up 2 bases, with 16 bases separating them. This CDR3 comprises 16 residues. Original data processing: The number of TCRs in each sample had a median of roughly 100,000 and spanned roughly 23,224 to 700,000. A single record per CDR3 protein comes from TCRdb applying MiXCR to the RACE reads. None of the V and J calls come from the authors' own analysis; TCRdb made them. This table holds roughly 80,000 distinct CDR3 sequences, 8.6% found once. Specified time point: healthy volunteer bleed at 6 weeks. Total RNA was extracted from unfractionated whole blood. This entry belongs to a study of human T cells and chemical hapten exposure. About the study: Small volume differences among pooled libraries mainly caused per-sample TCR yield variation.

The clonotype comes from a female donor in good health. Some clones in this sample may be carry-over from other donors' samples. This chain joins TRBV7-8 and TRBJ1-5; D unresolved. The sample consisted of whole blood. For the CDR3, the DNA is TGTGCCAGCAGCCCCCGGACGGGCCTTCGCAATCAGCCCCAGCATTTT. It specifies CASSPRTGLRNQPQHF.